These 20 T cell receptor beta chains were sequenced from one sample in a study of glioma-infiltrating T cells. Using RNA template, CDR3s of TCR alpha and beta were amplified with iRepertoire arm-PCR. MiXCR, run by TCRdb on the multiplex PCR reads, gives a single entry per CDR3 protein. This table holds some 160,000 distinct CDR3 sequences, around 45% found once. The sequenced sample was glioma tissue, nonneoplastic brain tissue, or PBMCs (not recorded which). These receptors came from a human donor with low-grade glioma or glioblastoma, undergoing nonglioma brain surgery, or in good health (not recorded which).

The rearrangement uses TRBV6-5 and TRBJ1-1; D is unclear. Trimming left V 7 bases short and J 10 bases short, with 25 bases between. Germline V CDR1 and CDR2: MNHEY, SVGAGI. CDR3 length equals 15 residues. CDR3 residues: CASNEAVRGRGGAFF. The CDR3 DNA reads as TGTGCCAGCAATGAAGCGGTGAGAGGGAGAGGTGGAGCTTTCTTT.

This clonotype has a single count. CDR3 region: CASSFGGRELGGYTF. CDR3 DNA sequence: TGTGCCAGCAGTTTTGGGGGGCGCGAGTTGGGAGGCTACACCTTC. V is TRBV12-3 or TRBV12-4 and J is TRBJ1-2; D is perhaps TRBD1 (6 bases). The CDR3 sequence is 15 residues long. The V end was cut by 3 bases, the J end by 8 bases, with 19 bases between.

The chain links TRBV9 to TRBJ2-1; 10 positions match TRBD1. With 3 bases clipped from V and 0 bases from J, the junction kept 15 bases outside the gene matches. CDR3 size: 20 residues. Germline loops: CDR1 SGDLS, CDR2 YYNGEE. CDR3 nucleotides: TGTGCCAGCAGCGGGGCGACAGGGGGCAAGGGTGGTCGCTCCTACAATGAGCAGTTCTTC. Protein product: CASSGATGGKGGRSYNEQFF.

This clonotype was counted between two and nine times. J is TRBJ2-7 and V is TRBV7-2, with D possibly being TRBD2 (6 bases). The CDR3 is made up of 14 amino acids. Germline-derived CDR1 and CDR2 are SGHTA and FQGNSA. Trimming cost V 0 bases and J 2 bases, with 8 bases left between them. The CDR3: CASSLATGAYEQYF. The CDR3 DNA is TGTGCCAGCAGCTTAGCGACGGGGGCCTACGAGCAGTACTTC.

This chain links TRBV20-1 with TRBJ1-2; D may be TRBD1 (5 bases). The germline gives CDR1 DFQATT, CDR2 SNEGSKA (reference sequence). The length of the CDR3 is 11 residues. V lost 4 bases to trimming and J lost 7 bases, with 10 bases between them. CDR3: CSAKDTRGYTF. The CDR3 DNA sequence: TGCAGTGCTAAGGACACTCGTGGCTACACCTTC.

Concerning this clonotype itself: At one of its ends the junction is not consistent with the germline gene, which may arise from a read error. The genes are TRBV9 and TRBJ2-1, with D perhaps matching TRBD2 (6 bases). The CDR3 length is 14 residues. Germline-derived CDR1 and CDR2 are SGDLS and YYNGEE. CDR3 region: CASSVRSIEGTLVF. DNA for the CDR3: TGTGCCAGCAGCGTAAGATCTATCGAGGGGACTCTGGTCTTC. Full variable domain (outside the CDR3, taken from reference TRBV9 and TRBJ2-1): DSGVTQTPKHLITATGQRVTLRCSPRSGDLSVYWYQQSLDQGLQFLIQYYNGEERAKGNILERFSAQQFPDLHSELNLSSLELGDSALYFCASSVRSIEGTLVFGPGTRLTVL.

V is TRBV6-4 and J is TRBJ1-3; D might be TRBD1 (6 bases). Trimming took off 7 bases at V and 3 bases at J, with 16 bases between the two ends. Germline loops: CDR1 MRHNA, CDR2 SNTAGT. CDR3 length: 15 residues. CDR3 protein: CASNKNRVCGNTIYF. CDR3 sequence (DNA): TGTGCCAGCAACAAGAACAGGGTCTGTGGAAACACCATATATTTT.

Of note for this clonotype: Given a much more abundant clone one base away, this may be a read error. CDR3 sequence (DNA): TGTGCCAGCAGCCAAGACCCTAGGAAGCCCCAGCATTTT. It yields the protein CASSQDPRKPQHF. The chain has TRBV3-1 and TRBJ1-5; no firm D call. This CDR3 spans 13 amino acids. Germline CDR1 and CDR2: LGHDT and YNNKEL (reference sequence). The V end was cut by 0 bases, the J end by 8 bases, with 8 bases between.

This clonotype showed up many times. The chain links TRBV20-1 to TRBJ1-2; weak D call: TRBD1 (5 bases). Germline CDR1 reads DFQATT; CDR2 reads SNEGSKA (reference sequence). V was trimmed by 6 bases and J by 8 bases, leaving 16 bases between them. The CDR3 runs to 12 residues. DNA of the CDR3: TGCAGTGCCATTAACAGTAGACAGGGCTACACCTTC. Protein sequence: CSAINSRQGYTF.

This chain connects TRBV2 to TRBJ2-6; no clear D gene. Germline V gene sequence: CDR1 SNHLY, CDR2 FYNNEI. Trimming cost V 4 bases and J 4 bases, with 11 bases left between them. CDR3 length: 15 amino acids. CDR3 region: CASSAGDRGANVLTF. For the CDR3, the DNA is TGTGCCAGCAGTGCTGGGGATCGCGGGGCCAACGTCCTGACTTTC.

This clonotype was picked up a small number of times. The V call is TRBV3-1, the J call TRBJ1-2; D possibly corresponds to TRBD1 (5 bases). Deletions cut 4 bases from V and 5 bases from J, with 14 bases between. The germline V gene encodes CDR1 LGHDT and CDR2 YNNKEL (reference sequence). The CDR3 contains 14 residues. This CDR3 reads CASSPQGGDYGYTF. The CDR3 DNA sequence: TGTGCCAGCAGCCCCCAGGGTGGGGATTATGGCTACACCTTC.

The chain is built from TRBV4-2 and TRBJ2-5; 8 nucleotides line up with TRBD2. Per the germline V gene, CDR1 is LGHNA and CDR2 is YNFKEQ. The CDR3 covers 16 residues. The trim removed 4 bases at V and 2 bases at J, leaving 9 bases unmatched. CDR3 sequence: CASSPRGGAVQETQYF. The CDR3 DNA is TGTGCCAGCAGCCCCCGGGGGGGAGCGGTACAAGAGACCCAGTACTTC.

As regards this clonotype: This could be a read error, since a much larger clone is one nucleotide away. The chain has TRBV27 and TRBJ1-1; maybe TRBD1 (6 bases). V was shortened by 11 bases and J by 5 bases, with 15 bases between the two germline ends. Germline-derived CDR1 and CDR2 are MNHEY and SMNVEV (reference sequence). The CDR3 sequence is 12 residues long. CDR3 nucleotides: TGTGCCTCCCAGAGGGGGAAAACTGAAGCTTTCTTT. Protein sequence: CASQRGKTEAFF.

This chain uses TRBV11-2 with TRBJ2-1, with 16 bases that match TRBD2. Trimming cost V 3 bases and J 8 bases; bases outside gene matches: 4. The germline CDR1 and CDR2 sequences are SGHAT and FQNNGV. This CDR3 is 16 amino acids long. The CDR3 protein is CASSLGLAGGPDEQFF. In DNA form, the CDR3 reads TGTGCCAGCAGCTTGGGACTAGCGGGAGGGCCGGATGAGCAGTTCTTC.

Ten or more counts support this clonotype. V is TRBV6-1 and J is TRBJ2-1, with unresolved D. This CDR3 has 14 residues. The V gene lost 1 base and the J gene lost 8 bases, with 12 bases spanning the gap. Germline CDR1 MNHNS, CDR2 SASEGT. CDR3 loop: CASSEVGRVDEQFF. In nucleotides, the CDR3 is TGTGCCAGCAGTGAAGTAGGTCGAGTTGATGAGCAGTTCTTC.

In the case of this clonotype: The junction shows a germline mismatch at one end, possibly a read error. This rearrangement joins TRBV19 to TRBJ2-2; tentatively, D is TRBD2 (5 bases). The CDR3 extends over 15 amino acids. Germline CDR1 reads LNHDA; CDR2 reads SQIVND (reference sequence). This chain's CDR3 is CASSMHPRNTGEMFF. The CDR3 nucleotides are TGTGCCAGTAGTATGCATCCTAGGAACACCGGGGAGATGTTTTTT.

This clonotype showed up just a few times. One base away lies a much larger clone, so this may be a sequencing read error. The chain carries TRBV6-5 and TRBJ2-1, with TRBD2 identical over 7 bases. This CDR3 has 13 amino acids. V gave up 6 bases and J gave up 4 bases; unmatched junction bases: 3. The germline CDR1 and CDR2 sequences are MNHEY and SVGAGI. For the CDR3, the DNA is TGTGCCAGCAGCCGACTAGCATACAATGAGCAGTTCTTC. Translated, it gives CASSRLAYNEQFF.

This clonotype has ten or more counts. The V gene is TRBV11-2, the J gene TRBJ1-1; TRBD1 matches 8 bases. The germline CDR1 and CDR2 sequences are SGHAT and FQNNGV. The CDR3 extends over 14 amino acids. Germline trimming cut 5 bases from V and 4 bases from J; bases unmatched to any gene: 6. CDR3 loop: CASSPDRGITEAFF. In nucleotides, the CDR3 is TGTGCCAGCAGCCCTGACAGGGGTATCACTGAAGCTTTCTTT.

This clonotype was counted a few times. This sequence joins TRBV4-1 and TRBJ2-7; unclear D gene. The CDR3 is 15 residues long. V shed 0 bases and J shed 0 bases, with 9 bases lying between them. Germline assignment: CDR1 MGHRA and CDR2 YSYEKL. CDR3: CASSQEPMSSYEQYF. In DNA, the CDR3 is TGCGCCAGCAGCCAAGAACCGATGAGCTCCTACGAGCAGTACTTC.

This clonotype was observed at least ten times. The V gene is TRBV25-1, the J gene TRBJ1-5; weak D call: TRBD1 (5 bases). Trimming shortened V by 4 bases and J by 4 bases, and 8 bases separated the two germline ends. CDR1 and CDR2 (germline): MGHDK, SYGVNS. The length of the CDR3 is 13 residues. The CDR3 coding sequence is TGTGCCAGCAGTGCGGGGGATAATCAGCCCCAGCATTTT. Its translation is CASSAGDNQPQHF.